This is a list of T cell receptor beta chains from one sample in a study of blood T cell repertoires in COVID-19. The table came from immunoSEQ multiplex PCR; TCRdb's copy has only in-frame clones and leaves some out. The sample holds 200,000 or so clones, approximately 86% seen once. Sequences were obtained from peripheral blood. The receptors shown here come from a man aged 60 to 75 with COVID-19, enrolled during active disease. Each CDR3 is given with its conserved first and last residue. Fields, in order: clone size, V gene, D gene, J gene, CDR3 DNA, CDR3 protein. D genes are given only for firm matches. Clone size is shown for a subset of rows, as once, few, many or a class of expanded clone.

-,TRBV6-5,TRBD2,TRBJ2-4,TGTGCCAGCAGTTACTCGGGACTAGGGGCCAAAAACATTCAGTACTTC,CASSYSGLGAKNIQYF
-,TRBV10-1,-,TRBJ2-3,TGCGCCAGCAGTGAGTCGGGCTATGGCTCAGATACGCAGTATTTT,CASSESGYGSDTQYF
-,TRBV19,TRBD1,TRBJ1-6,TGTGCCAGTAGTATGGGGGGACAGATCGATTCACCCCTCCACTTT,CASSMGGQIDSPLHF
once,TRBV5-4,-,TRBJ1-2,TGTGCCAGCAGCTTGAAGACAGGACCCACCATCTATGGCTACACCTTC,CASSLKTGPTIYGYTF
-,TRBV5-1,-,TRBJ2-5,TGCGCCAGCAGCTGGCGGAGGCAAGAGACCCAGTACTTC,CASSWRRQETQYF
-,TRBV11-2,-,TRBJ2-3,TGTGCCAGCAGCTTAGAGGTGGCCCGGGGAAATACGCAGTATTTT,CASSLEVARGNTQYF
-,TRBV5-1,-,TRBJ2-3,TGCGCCAGCAGCTTGGGGAGGGGAGCGGGCACAGATACGCAGTATTTT,CASSLGRGAGTDTQYF
-,TRBV11-2,-,TRBJ1-2,TGTGCCAGCAGCGGCCAGAGGGGGAACTATGGCTACACCTTC,CASSGQRGNYGYTF
-,TRBV5-1,TRBD1,TRBJ2-1,TGCGCCAGCAGCCGCCGGGACAGCGCTCGGAATGAGCAGTTCTTC,CASSRRDSARNEQFF
-,TRBV27,-,TRBJ1-6,TGTGCCAGCAGTTTAACAGGGTGGAATTCACCCCTCCACTTT,CASSLTGWNSPLHF
-,TRBV6-2/TRBV6-3,-,TRBJ1-6,TGTGCCAGCAGCCAAGATCAGTTATATAATTCACCCCTCCACTTT,CASSQDQLYNSPLHF
-,TRBV19,-,TRBJ1-3,TGTGCCAGTAGTACAACGGTTTCTGGAAACACCATATATTTT,CASSTTVSGNTIYF
-,TRBV7-2,-,TRBJ1-2,TGTGCCAGCAGCTTAGCGGTGCCAGGGGCCGACTATGGCTACACCTTC,CASSLAVPGADYGYTF
-,TRBV11-2,TRBD1,TRBJ2-7,TGTGCCAGCAGCTTAACCGGGACAGCTACCTACGAGCAGTACTTC,CASSLTGTATYEQYF
-,TRBV10-2,-,TRBJ1-3,TGCGCCAGCAGTGCGCACTCCCCCTCTGGAAACACCATATATTTT,CASSAHSPSGNTIYF
-,TRBV7-9,-,TRBJ1-5,TGTGCCAGCAGCTTGCAGGGTTCGTTCAATCAGCCCCAGCATTTT,CASSLQGSFNQPQHF
-,TRBV28,TRBD1,TRBJ1-1,TGTGCCAGCAGAGGGACAGGGGAAAGGAACACTGAAGCTTTCTTT,CASRGTGERNTEAFF
-,TRBV6-4,TRBD1,TRBJ1-1,TGTGCCAGCAGTGACCGGGACAGGGCCACTGAAGCTTTCTTT,CASSDRDRATEAFF
-,TRBV28,-,TRBJ2-4,TGTGCCAGCAGTTCCTCTGGACTCCTAGCCAAAAACATTCAGTACTTC,CASSSSGLLAKNIQYF
-,TRBV9,-,TRBJ1-1,TGTGCCAGCAGGACTTTGACAGCGAACACTGAAGCTTTCTTT,CASRTLTANTEAFF
-,TRBV27,-,TRBJ1-2,TGTGCCAGCAGTACGAGTGTAAGCGGGCACTATGGCTACACCTTC,CASSTSVSGHYGYTF
-,TRBV7-2,TRBD1,TRBJ1-6,TGTGCCAGCAGCACCCGACAGGGGGCGTATAATTCACCCCTCCACTTT,CASSTRQGAYNSPLHF
-,TRBV25-1,TRBD1,TRBJ1-2,TGTGCCAGCCTCCCGAGGGACAGAATTAACTATGGCTACACCTTC,CASLPRDRINYGYTF
-,TRBV7-3,TRBD2,TRBJ2-5,TGTGCCAGCAGCTTAAGCGGGAGGGCCCTGGAGACCCAGTACTTC,CASSLSGRALETQYF
-,TRBV9,TRBD1,TRBJ1-5,TGTGCCAGCAGCGTGGGACAGGGAGGTACTCAGCCCCAGCATTTT,CASSVGQGGTQPQHF
-,TRBV7-6,TRBD1,TRBJ2-7,TGTGCCAGCAGCTCAGCGGGACAGGGTTACGAGCAGTACTTC,CASSSAGQGYEQYF
-,TRBV30,-,TRBJ1-6,TGTGCCTGGAGTGTGTTCCCCCAGTCCCTCCACTTT,CAWSVFPQSLHF
few,TRBV19,-,TRBJ1-1,TGTGCCAGTAGTATTATTGGTAGAGGGGAAGCTTTCTTT,CASSIIGRGEAFF
-,TRBV6-5,-,TRBJ1-1,TGTGCCAGCAGTTCCCCCGGGACATTGAACACTGAAGCTTTCTTT,CASSSPGTLNTEAFF
-,TRBV6-1,TRBD2,TRBJ2-1,TGTGCCAGCAGTGGCCCCCTAGCGGGAGGCCCCCGATCCTACAATGAGCAGTTCTTC,CASSGPLAGGPRSYNEQFF
-,TRBV11-2,TRBD1,TRBJ1-1,TGTGCCAGCAGCTCTCGGACAGGATGGGACACTGAAGCTTTCTTT,CASSSRTGWDTEAFF
-,TRBV10-3,-,TRBJ2-1,TGTGCCATCAGTGAAACAACAGGGGAGGATGAGCAGTTCTTC,CAISETTGEDEQFF
-,TRBV2,-,TRBJ1-6,TGTGCCAGCAGTGAAGGGAGACAGGATAATTCACCCCTCCACTTT,CASSEGRQDNSPLHF
-,TRBV3-1/TRBV3-2,TRBD2,TRBJ2-3,TGTGCCAGCAGCCACAGAACGGGAGGAGTCACAGATACGCAGTATTTT,CASSHRTGGVTDTQYF
once,TRBV11-1,-,TRBJ1-1,TGTGCCAGCAGCCTCGACAGGTCGGACACTGAAGCTTTCTTT,CASSLDRSDTEAFF